The rows below give T cell receptor beta chains drawn from one sample of a study of blood T cell repertoires in COVID-19. Sequencing was performed with immunoSEQ multiplex PCR; in TCRdb, only in-frame clones are kept and a portion is missing. The data show just over 300,000 clones, nearly 90% seen once. Sequencing was done on a sample of PBMCs or T cells enriched from blood (not recorded which). The receptors here all came from a woman aged 18-30 years with acute COVID-19. Both conserved end residues are part of each CDR3. D genes are given only for firm matches. Clone size appears in some rows only: once, few, many, or a class for an expanded clone.

length,V,D,J,size,DNA,CDR3
14,TRBV7-3,TRBD1,TRBJ2-7,NA,TGTGCCAGCAGCCCGCGGGACAGGGGCCACGAGCAGTACTTC,CASSPRDRGHEQYF
13,TRBV19,NA,TRBJ1-6,NA,TGTGCCAGTAGTATACGAACAGGGACACCCCTCCACTTT,CASSIRTGTPLHF
15,TRBV24-1,NA,TRBJ2-5,NA,TGTGCCACCAGTGAACCCGGGACTCTAACGGGGACCCAGTACTTC,CATSEPGTLTGTQYF
16,TRBV19,TRBD1,TRBJ1-3,NA,TGTGCCAGTAGAAGACAGGGGGGGACCTCTGGAAACACCATATATTTT,CASRRQGGTSGNTIYF
14,TRBV7-9,NA,TRBJ1-1,few,TGTGCCAGCAGCCCCGGGTTGGCACGCCCTGAAGCTTTCTTT,CASSPGLARPEAFF
15,TRBV6-5,TRBD2,TRBJ2-1,once,TGTGCCAGCAGTTACGGTCTAGCGGGACCAAATGAGCAGTTCTTC,CASSYGLAGPNEQFF
13,TRBV9,NA,TRBJ2-1,NA,TGTGCCAGCAGCGTAGTCGAGGGATATGAGCAGTTCTTC,CASSVVEGYEQFF
14,TRBV28,NA,TRBJ1-1,NA,TGTGCCAGCAGTCCGGGGTCTTGGAACACTGAAGCTTTCTTT,CASSPGSWNTEAFF
15,TRBV18,TRBD1,TRBJ2-7,once,TGTGCCAGCTCACCTCAGGGACAGGATCCCTACGAGCAGTACTTC,CASSPQGQDPYEQYF
17,TRBV15,NA,TRBJ2-4,NA,TGTGCCACCAGCAGAGAGGCTAGCTTAACTGGTAAAAACATTCAGTACTTC,CATSREASLTGKNIQYF
14,TRBV6-5,TRBD1,TRBJ1-2,once,TGTGCCAGCAGTTACCGGGACAGGGGGCGCGGCTACACCTTC,CASSYRDRGRGYTF
13,TRBV28,NA,TRBJ2-7,NA,TGTGCCATTCAGGGAGGCGTTTACTACGAGCAGTACTTC,CAIQGGVYYEQYF
15,TRBV10-1,TRBD2,TRBJ2-1,NA,TGCGCCAGCACCGGACTAGCGGGAGGGTACAATGAGCAGTTCTTC,CASTGLAGGYNEQFF
15,TRBV2,TRBD1,TRBJ2-2,NA,TGTGCCAGCAGGTACAGGGGAGCGAACACCGGGGAGCTGTTTTTT,CASRYRGANTGELFF